The table lists the clone carrying this TCR beta chain with many counts. The data were obtained in a study of Graves' ophthalmopathy and Graves' hyperthyroidism. CDR3 regions of TCR beta were amplified from RNA transcripts. Following a first-round RT-PCR that used HTBI primers, a second-round multiplex PCR was carried out. TCRdb passed the multiplex PCR reads through MiXCR, listing each CDR3 protein once. The data hold over 450,000 distinct CDR3 sequences, with around 14% observed a single time. Germline V gene sequence: CDR1 ENHRY, CDR2 SYGVKD. The CDR3 totals 14 residues. Trimming left V 5 bases short and J 4 bases short, with 12 bases between.

The sequence derives from a woman under 40 with Graves' ophthalmopathy. The J gene is TRBJ1-5, the V gene TRBV10-3; D might be TRBD1 (6 bases). The sample comprised blood. The CDR3 loop is CAISSGQPNQPQHF. Written as DNA, the CDR3 is TGTGCCATCAGTTCCGGACAGCCAAATCAGCCCCAGCATTTT.